These T cell receptor beta chains were read from a single sample in a study of Ad26.COV2.S vaccination and SARS-CoV-2 variants. The table came from immunoSEQ multiplex PCR; TCRdb's copy has only in-frame clones and leaves some out. The sample holds 380,000 or so clones, 70% to 90% seen once. The specimen comprised peripheral blood, sampled in a trial of Ad26.COV2.S vaccine versus placebo. The receptors stem from a person aged 18-65 years who received the Ad26.COV2.S COVID-19 vaccine or a placebo. Both conserved end residues are part of each CDR3. The D gene is left open where the match is weak. Only some rows state a clone size, as once, few, many or a class for expanded clones.

j_gene	d_gene	abundance	v_gene	CDR3aa	CDR3nt
TRBJ2-3	NA	NA	TRBV7-3	CASSLGSTDTQYF	TGTGCCAGCAGCCTCGGGAGCACAGATACGCAGTATTTT
TRBJ2-3	TRBD2	NA	TRBV19	CASSISGAGGRPDTQYF	TGTGCCAGTAGTATCAGTGGTGCGGGAGGGAGGCCAGATACGCAGTATTTT
TRBJ2-2	NA	NA	TRBV4-3	CASGGRSVGELFF	TGCGCCAGCGGGGGCAGGTCGGTCGGGGAGCTGTTTTTT
TRBJ1-6	NA	NA	TRBV6-2/TRBV6-3	CASSFGSYSPLHF	TGTGCCAGCAGTTTCGGTTCTTATTCACCCCTCCACTTT
TRBJ2-2	TRBD2	once	TRBV5-4	CASTDAGGPGELFF	TGTGCCAGCACCGACGCGGGGGGGCCCGGGGAGCTGTTTTTT
TRBJ1-4	NA	NA	TRBV6-5	CASQRMGGVGEKLFF	TGTGCCAGCCAGAGGATGGGGGGAGTGGGTGAAAAACTGTTTTTT
TRBJ2-3	NA	NA	TRBV7-2	CASSLSAGSTDTQYF	TGTGCCAGCAGCTTATCGGCAGGGAGCACAGATACGCAGTATTTT
TRBJ2-5	TRBD1	NA	TRBV29-1	CSVERRAGGEETQYF	TGCAGCGTTGAGAGGCGGGCAGGGGGCGAAGAGACCCAGTACTTC
TRBJ2-3	TRBD1	NA	TRBV5-1	CASSLSTGQSTDTQYF	TGCGCCAGCAGCTTGTCTACGGGACAGTCCACAGATACGCAGTATTTT
TRBJ2-2	NA	NA	TRBV7-2	CASSQGGIFTGELFF	TGTGCCAGCAGCCAGGGGGGGATATTCACCGGGGAGCTGTTTTTT
TRBJ1-3	NA	NA	TRBV6-2/TRBV6-3	CASSYPSGGGSSGNTIYF	TGTGCCAGCAGTTACCCCTCCGGGGGAGGAAGCTCTGGAAACACCATATATTTT
TRBJ2-1	NA	NA	TRBV19	CASRISTSNPWHEQFF	TGTGCCAGTAGGATCTCCACCTCTAACCCCTGGCATGAGCAGTTCTTC
TRBJ2-1	NA	NA	TRBV19	CASSIDGSIRSYNEQFF	TGTGCCAGTAGTATTGACGGATCTATTCGCTCCTACAATGAGCAGTTCTTC
TRBJ1-2	TRBD1	NA	TRBV5-1	CASRSGTADGYTF	TGCGCCAGCAGGTCCGGGACAGCAGATGGCTACACCTTC